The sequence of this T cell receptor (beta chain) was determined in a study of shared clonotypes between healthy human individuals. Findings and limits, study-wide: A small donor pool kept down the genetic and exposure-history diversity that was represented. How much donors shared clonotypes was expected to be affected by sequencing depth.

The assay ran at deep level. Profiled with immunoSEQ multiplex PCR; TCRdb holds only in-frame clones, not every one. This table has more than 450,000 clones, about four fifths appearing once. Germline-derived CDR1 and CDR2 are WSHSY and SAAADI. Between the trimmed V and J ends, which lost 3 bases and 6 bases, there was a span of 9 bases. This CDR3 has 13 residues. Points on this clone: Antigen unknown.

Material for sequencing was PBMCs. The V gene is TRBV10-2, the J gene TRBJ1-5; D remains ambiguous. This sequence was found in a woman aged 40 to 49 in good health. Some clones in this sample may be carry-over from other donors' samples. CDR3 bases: TGCGCCAGCAGTGAACACCACGGTCAGCCCCAGCATTTT. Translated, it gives CASSEHHGQPQHF.